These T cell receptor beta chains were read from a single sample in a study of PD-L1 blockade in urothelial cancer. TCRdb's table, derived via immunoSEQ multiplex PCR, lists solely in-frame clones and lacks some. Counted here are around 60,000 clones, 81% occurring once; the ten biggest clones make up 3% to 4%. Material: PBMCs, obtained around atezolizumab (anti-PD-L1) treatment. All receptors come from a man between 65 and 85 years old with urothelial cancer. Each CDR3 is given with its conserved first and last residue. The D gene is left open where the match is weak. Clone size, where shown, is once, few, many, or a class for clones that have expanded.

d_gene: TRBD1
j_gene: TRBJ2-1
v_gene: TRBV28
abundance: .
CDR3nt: TGTGCCAGCAGCTCCCGGGACAGGGCCTACAATGAGCAGTTCTTC
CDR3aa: CASSSRDRAYNEQFF

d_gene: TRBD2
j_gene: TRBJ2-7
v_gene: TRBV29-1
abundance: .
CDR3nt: TGCAGCGGTCTAGCGGGAGGGGCCGAGCAGTACTTC
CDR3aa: CSGLAGGAEQYF

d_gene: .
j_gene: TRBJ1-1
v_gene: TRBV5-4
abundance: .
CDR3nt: TGTGCCAGCAGCTTGGTTTTCGGGGGGCAGAACACTGAAGCTTTCTTT
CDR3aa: CASSLVFGGQNTEAFF

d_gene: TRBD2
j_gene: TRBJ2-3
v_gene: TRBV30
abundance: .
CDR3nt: TGTGCCTGGAGCCTAGCGGGGGGCCCCACAGATACGCAGTATTTT
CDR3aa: CAWSLAGGPTDTQYF

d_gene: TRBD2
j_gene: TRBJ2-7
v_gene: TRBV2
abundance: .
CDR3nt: TGTGCCAGCAGCGTGACTAGCGGGAGCTTGGAGCAGTACTTC
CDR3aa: CASSVTSGSLEQYF

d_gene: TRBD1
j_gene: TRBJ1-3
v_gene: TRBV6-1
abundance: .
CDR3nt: TGTGCCAGCCAAAACAGGGGAAGTGGAAACACCATATATTTT
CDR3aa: CASQNRGSGNTIYF

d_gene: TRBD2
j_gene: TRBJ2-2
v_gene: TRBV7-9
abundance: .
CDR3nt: TGTGCCAGCAGCTTCGGGACTAGCGGGTACACCGGGGAGCTGTTTTTT
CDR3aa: CASSFGTSGYTGELFF

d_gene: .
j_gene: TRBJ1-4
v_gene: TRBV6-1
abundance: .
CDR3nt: TGTGCCAGCAGGGAACAGGGAGGGTATGAAAAACTGTTTTTT
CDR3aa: CASREQGGYEKLFF

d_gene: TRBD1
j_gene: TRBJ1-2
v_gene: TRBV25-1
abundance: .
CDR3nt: TGTGCCAGCAGTGAAAGAGGACAGGGAGGCGGCTACACCTTC
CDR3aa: CASSERGQGGGYTF

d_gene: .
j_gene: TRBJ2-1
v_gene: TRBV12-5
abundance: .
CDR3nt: TGTGCTAGTGGCCCCAGAGGAGGTGCCTACAATGAGCAGTTCTTC
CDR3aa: CASGPRGGAYNEQFF

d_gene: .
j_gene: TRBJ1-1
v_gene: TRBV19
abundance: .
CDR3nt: TGTGCCAGTAGTACAGTAATGAACACTGAAGCTTTCTTT
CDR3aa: CASSTVMNTEAFF

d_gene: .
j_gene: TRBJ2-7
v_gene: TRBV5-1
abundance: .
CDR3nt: TGCGCCAGCAGGGGCGGTGGGAGCTCCTACGAGCAGTACTTC
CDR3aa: CASRGGGSSYEQYF

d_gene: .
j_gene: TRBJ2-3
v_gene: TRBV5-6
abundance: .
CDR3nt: TGTGCCAGCAGCTTGACGGCAGGTGGGACAGATACGCAGTATTTT
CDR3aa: CASSLTAGGTDTQYF

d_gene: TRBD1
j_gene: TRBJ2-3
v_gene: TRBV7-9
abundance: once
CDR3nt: TGTGCCAGCGCCAGGACAGGGTCAGATACGCAGTATTTT
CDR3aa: CASARTGSDTQYF

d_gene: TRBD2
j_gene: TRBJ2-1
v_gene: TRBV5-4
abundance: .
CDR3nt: TGTGCCAGCAGCGTGACTAGCGGAGGGGGGGGGAATGAGCAGTTCTTC
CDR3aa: CASSVTSGGGGNEQFF

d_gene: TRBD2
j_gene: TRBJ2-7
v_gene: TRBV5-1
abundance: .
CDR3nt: TGCGCCAGCAGCTTGGAGCCTAGCGGTTACTACGAGCAGTACTTC
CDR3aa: CASSLEPSGYYEQYF